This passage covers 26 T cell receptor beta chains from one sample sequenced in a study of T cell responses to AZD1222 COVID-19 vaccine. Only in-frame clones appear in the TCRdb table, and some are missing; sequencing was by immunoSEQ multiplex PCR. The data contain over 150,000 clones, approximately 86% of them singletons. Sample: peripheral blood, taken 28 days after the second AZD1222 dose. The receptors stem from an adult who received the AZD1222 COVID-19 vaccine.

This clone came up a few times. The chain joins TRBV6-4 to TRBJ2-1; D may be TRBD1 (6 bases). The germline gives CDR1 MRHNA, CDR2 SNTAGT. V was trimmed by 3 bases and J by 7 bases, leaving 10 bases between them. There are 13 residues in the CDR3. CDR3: CASSEGDRNEQFF. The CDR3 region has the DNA TGTGCCAGCAGTGAGGGCGACAGGAATGAGCAGTTCTTC.

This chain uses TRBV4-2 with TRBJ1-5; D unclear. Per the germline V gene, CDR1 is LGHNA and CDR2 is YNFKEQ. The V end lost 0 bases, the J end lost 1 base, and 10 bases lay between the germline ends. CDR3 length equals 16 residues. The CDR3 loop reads CASSQESLESNQPQHF. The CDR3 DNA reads TGTGCCAGCAGCCAAGAGAGTCTCGAGAGCAATCAGCCCCAGCATTTT.

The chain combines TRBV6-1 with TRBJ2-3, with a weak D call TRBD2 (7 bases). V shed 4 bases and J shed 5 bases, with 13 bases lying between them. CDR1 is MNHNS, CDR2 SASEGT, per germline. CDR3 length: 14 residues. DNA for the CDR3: TGTGCCAGCAGTGGTGGGGGGGCGGTAGATACGCAGTATTTT. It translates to CASSGGGAVDTQYF.

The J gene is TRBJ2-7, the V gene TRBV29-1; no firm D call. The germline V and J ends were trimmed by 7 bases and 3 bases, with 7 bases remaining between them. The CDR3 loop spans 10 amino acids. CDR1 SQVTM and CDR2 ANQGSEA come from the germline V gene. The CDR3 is CSAADYEQYF. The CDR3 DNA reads TGCAGCGCCGCGGACTACGAGCAGTACTTC.

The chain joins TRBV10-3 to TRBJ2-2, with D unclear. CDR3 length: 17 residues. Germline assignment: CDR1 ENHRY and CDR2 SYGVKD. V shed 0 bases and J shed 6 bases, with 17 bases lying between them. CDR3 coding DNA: TGTGCCATCAGTGAGTCGATGTACAAGGTCCCCGCCGGGGAGCTGTTTTTT. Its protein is CAISESMYKVPAGELFF.

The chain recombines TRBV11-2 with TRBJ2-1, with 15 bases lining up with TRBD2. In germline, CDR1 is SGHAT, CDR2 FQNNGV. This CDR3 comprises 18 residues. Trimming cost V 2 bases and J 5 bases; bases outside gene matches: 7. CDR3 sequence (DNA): TGTGCCAGCAGCTTACTGGGACTAGCGGGGGGATCTAACAATGAGCAGTTCTTC. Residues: CASSLLGLAGGSNNEQFF.

CDR3 sequence (DNA): TGTGCCAGCCAACCCCGGACTAGTGTTGACACCGGGGAGCTGTTTTTT. This encodes CASQPRTSVDTGELFF. The chain uses TRBV27 and TRBJ2-2; 7 nucleotides align to TRBD2. The CDR3 contains 16 residues. In germline, CDR1 is MNHEY, CDR2 SMNVEV (reference sequence). Germline trimming cut 8 bases from V and 3 bases from J; bases unmatched to any gene: 12.

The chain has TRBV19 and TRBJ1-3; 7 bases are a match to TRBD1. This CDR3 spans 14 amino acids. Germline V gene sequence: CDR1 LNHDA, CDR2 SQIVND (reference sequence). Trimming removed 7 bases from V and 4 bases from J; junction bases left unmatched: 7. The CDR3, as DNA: TGTGCCAGTACGAAGGGGGCCGCGGGAAACACCATATATTTT. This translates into CASTKGAAGNTIYF.

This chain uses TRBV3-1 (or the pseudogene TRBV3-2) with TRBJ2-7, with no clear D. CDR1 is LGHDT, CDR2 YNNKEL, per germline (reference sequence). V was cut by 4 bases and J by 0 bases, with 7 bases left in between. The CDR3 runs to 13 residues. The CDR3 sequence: CASSLSGSYEQYF. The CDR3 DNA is TGTGCCAGCAGCCTATCGGGCTCCTACGAGCAGTACTTC.

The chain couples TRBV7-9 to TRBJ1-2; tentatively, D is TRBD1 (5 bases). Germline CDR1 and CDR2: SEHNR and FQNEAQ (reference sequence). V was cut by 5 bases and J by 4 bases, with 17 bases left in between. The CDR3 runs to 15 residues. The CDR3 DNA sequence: TGTGCCAGCAGCCCCCGGGGCCCGGGGGGCTATGGCTACACCTTC. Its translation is CASSPRGPGGYGYTF. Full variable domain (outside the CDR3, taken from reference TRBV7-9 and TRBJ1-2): DTGVSQNPRHKITKRGQNVTFRCDPISEHNRLYWYRQTLGQGPEFLTYFQNEAQLEKSRLLSDRFSAERPKGSFSTLEIQRTEQGDSAMYLCASSPRGPGGYGYTFGSGTRLTVV.

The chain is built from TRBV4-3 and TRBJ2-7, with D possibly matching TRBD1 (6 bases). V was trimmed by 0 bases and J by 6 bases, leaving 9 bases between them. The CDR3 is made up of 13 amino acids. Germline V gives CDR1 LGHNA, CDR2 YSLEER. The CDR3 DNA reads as TGCGCCAGCAGCCAAGAGTGGGGGCGCGAGCAGTACTTC. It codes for CASSQEWGREQYF.

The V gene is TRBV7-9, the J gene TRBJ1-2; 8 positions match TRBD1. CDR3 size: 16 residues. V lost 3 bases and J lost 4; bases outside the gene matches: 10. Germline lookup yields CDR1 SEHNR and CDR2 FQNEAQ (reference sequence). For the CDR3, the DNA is TGTGCCAGCAGCTTGGGACAGGCATCGGGTATCTATGGCTACACCTTC. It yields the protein CASSLGQASGIYGYTF. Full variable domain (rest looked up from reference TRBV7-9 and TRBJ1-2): DTGVSQNPRHKITKRGQNVTFRCDPISEHNRLYWYRQTLGQGPEFLTYFQNEAQLEKSRLLSDRFSAERPKGSFSTLEIQRTEQGDSAMYLCASSLGQASGIYGYTFGSGTRLTVV.

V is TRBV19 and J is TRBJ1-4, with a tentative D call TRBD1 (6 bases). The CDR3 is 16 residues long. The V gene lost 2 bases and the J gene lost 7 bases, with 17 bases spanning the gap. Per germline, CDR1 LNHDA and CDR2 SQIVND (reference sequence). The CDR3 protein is CASSITLGRGSEKLFF. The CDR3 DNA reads TGTGCCAGTAGTATAACTTTGGGCAGGGGAAGTGAAAAACTGTTTTTT.

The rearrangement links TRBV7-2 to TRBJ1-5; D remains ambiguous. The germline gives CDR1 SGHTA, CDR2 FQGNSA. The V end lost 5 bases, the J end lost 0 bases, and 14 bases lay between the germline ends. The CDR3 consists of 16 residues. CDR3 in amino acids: CASSLLPPGSNQPQHF. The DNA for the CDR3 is TGTGCCAGCAGCCTTTTGCCGCCGGGTAGCAATCAGCCCCAGCATTTT.

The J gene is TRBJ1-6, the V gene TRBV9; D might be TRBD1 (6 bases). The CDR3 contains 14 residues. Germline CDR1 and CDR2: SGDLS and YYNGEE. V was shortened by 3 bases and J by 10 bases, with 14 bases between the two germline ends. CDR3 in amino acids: CASSEGVGNSPLHF. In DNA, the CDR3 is TGTGCCAGCAGCGAGGGGGTTGGGAACTCACCCCTCCACTTT.

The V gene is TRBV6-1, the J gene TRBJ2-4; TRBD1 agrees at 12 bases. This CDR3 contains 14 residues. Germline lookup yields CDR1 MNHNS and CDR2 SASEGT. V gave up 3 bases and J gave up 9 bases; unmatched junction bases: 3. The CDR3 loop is CASSDGTGGVIQYF. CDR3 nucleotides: TGTGCCAGCAGTGACGGGACAGGGGGCGTCATTCAGTACTTC.

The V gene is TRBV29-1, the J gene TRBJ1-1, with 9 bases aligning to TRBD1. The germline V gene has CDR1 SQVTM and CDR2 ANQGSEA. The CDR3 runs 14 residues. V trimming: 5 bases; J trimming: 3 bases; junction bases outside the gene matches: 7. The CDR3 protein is CSVTNRGRDTEAFF. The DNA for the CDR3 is TGCAGCGTTACCAACAGGGGGCGGGACACTGAAGCTTTCTTT. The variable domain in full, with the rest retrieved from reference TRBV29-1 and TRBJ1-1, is SAVISQKPSRDICQRGTSLTIQCQVDSQVTMMFWYRQQPGQSLTLIATANQGSEATYESGFVIDKFPISRPNLTFSTLTVSNMSPEDSSIYLCSVTNRGRDTEAFFGQGTRLTVV.

The CDR3 sequence: CASSLRDTNTGELFF. In nucleotides, the CDR3 is TGCGCCAGCAGCCTCCGGGACACGAACACCGGGGAGCTGTTTTTT. The rearrangement links TRBV4-3 to TRBJ2-2; tentative D call: TRBD1 (6 bases). The CDR3 has 15 residues. V was clipped by 4 bases and J by 0 bases, with 9 bases between them. Germline V gives CDR1 LGHNA, CDR2 YSLEER.

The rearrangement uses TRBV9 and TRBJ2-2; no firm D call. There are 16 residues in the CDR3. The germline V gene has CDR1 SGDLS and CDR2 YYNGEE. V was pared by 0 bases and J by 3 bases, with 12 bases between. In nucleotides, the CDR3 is TGTGCCAGCAGCGTAGAATCGTGGGTAGACACCGGGGAGCTGTTTTTT. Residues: CASSVESWVDTGELFF. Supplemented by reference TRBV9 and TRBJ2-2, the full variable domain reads DSGVTQTPKHLITATGQRVTLRCSPRSGDLSVYWYQQSLDQGLQFLIQYYNGEERAKGNILERFSAQQFPDLHSELNLSSLELGDSALYFCASSVESWVDTGELFFGEGSRLTVL.

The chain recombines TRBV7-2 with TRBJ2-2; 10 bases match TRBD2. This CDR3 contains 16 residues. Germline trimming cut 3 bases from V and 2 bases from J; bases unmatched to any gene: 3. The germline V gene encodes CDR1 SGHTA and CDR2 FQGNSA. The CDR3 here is CASSLIAGGNTGELFF. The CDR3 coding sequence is TGTGCCAGCAGCTTGATAGCGGGGGGAAACACCGGGGAGCTGTTTTTT.

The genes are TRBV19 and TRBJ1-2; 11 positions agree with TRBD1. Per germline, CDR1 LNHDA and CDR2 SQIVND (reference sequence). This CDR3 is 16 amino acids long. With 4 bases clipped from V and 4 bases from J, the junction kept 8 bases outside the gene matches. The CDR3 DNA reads TGTGCCAGTAGTACCCGGACAGGGGGCGCAGGCTATGGCTACACCTTC. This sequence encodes CASSTRTGGAGYGYTF. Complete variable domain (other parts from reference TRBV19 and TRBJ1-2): DGGITQSPKYLFRKEGQNVTLSCEQNLNHDAMYWYRQDPGQGLRLIYYSQIVNDFQKGDIAEGYSVSREKKESFPLTVTSAQKNPTAFYLCASSTRTGGAGYGYTFGSGTRLTVV.

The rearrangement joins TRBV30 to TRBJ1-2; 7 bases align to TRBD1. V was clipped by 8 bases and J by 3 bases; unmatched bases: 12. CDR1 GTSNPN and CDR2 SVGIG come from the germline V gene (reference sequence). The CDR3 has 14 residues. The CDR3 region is CALQSAGGDYGYTF. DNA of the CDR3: TGTGCCCTACAAAGTGCAGGGGGTGACTATGGCTACACCTTC.

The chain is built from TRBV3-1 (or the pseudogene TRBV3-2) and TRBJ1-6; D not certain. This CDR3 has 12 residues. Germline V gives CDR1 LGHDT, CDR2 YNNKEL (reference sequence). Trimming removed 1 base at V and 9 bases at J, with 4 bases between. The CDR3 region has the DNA TGTGCCAGCAGCCAAGGGGCTTCACCCCTCCACTTT. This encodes CASSQGASPLHF.

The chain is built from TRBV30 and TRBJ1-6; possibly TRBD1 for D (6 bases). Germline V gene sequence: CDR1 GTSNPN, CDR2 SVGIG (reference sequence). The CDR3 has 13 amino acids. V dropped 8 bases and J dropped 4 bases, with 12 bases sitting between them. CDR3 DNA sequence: TGTGCCAGTAAACAGGGTTATAATTCACCCCTCCACTTT. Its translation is CASKQGYNSPLHF.

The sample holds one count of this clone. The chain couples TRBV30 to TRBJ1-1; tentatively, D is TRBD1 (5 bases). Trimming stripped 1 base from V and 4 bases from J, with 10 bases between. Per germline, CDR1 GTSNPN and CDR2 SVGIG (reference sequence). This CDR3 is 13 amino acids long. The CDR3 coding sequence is TGTGCCTGGAGTGACGGGACCGTCACTGAAGCTTTCTTT. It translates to CAWSDGTVTEAFF.

The DNA for the CDR3 is TGTGCCAGCAGTCCGGACAGGGGATCAGATACGCAGTATTTT. This translates into CASSPDRGSDTQYF. V gene TRBV2 combines with J gene TRBJ2-3; 9 bases align to TRBD1. Trimming removed 5 bases from V and 4 bases from J; junction bases left unmatched: 4. Germline V lookup: CDR1 SNHLY, CDR2 FYNNEI. The CDR3 is made up of 14 amino acids.